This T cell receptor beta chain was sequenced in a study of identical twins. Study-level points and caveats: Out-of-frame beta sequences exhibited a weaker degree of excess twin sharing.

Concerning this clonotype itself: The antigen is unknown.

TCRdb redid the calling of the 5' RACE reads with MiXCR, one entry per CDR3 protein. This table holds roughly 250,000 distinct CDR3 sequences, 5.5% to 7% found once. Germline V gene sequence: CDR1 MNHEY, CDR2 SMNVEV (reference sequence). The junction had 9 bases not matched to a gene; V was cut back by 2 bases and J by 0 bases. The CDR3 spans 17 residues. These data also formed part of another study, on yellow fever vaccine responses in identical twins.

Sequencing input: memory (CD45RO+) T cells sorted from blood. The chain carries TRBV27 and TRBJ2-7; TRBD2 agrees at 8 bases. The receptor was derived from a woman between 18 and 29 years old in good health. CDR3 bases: TGTGCCAGCAGTTTAAAACGGGAGGGGTACAGCTCCTACGAGCAGTACTTC. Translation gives CASSLKREGYSSYEQYF.